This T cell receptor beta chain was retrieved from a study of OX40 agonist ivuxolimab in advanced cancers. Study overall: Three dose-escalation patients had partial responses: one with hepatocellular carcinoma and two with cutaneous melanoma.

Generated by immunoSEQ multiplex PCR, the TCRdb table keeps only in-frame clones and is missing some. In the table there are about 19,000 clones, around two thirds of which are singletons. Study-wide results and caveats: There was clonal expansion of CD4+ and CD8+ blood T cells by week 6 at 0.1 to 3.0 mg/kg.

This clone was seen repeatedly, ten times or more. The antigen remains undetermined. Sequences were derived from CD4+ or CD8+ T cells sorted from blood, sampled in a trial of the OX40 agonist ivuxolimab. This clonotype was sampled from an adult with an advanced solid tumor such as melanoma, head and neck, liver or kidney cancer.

The DNA for the CDR3 is TGTGCCAGTAGTATTGCACACAATAGCAATCAGCCCCAGCATTTT. Its translation: CASSIAHNSNQPQHF. The chain is built from TRBV19 and TRBJ1-5, with no clear D. The germline gives CDR1 LNHDA, CDR2 SQIVND (reference sequence). V lost 3 bases, J lost 0 bases, and 9 bases lay in between. The CDR3 length is 15 residues.